These T cell receptor beta chains were read from a single sample in a study of shared clonotypes between healthy human individuals. The data were produced by immunoSEQ multiplex PCR, yet TCRdb's version contains in-frame clones alone and is incomplete. This table has 800,000 to 950,000 clones, 96% appearing once. Material for sequencing was naive CD8+ T cells sorted from blood. All receptors come from a man aged 25 to 40 in good health. CDR3s include the opening cysteine and the closing phenylalanine or tryptophan. The D gene is left open where the match is weak. Not all rows give a size; the values are once, few, many and, for expanded clones, a class.

J gene: TRBJ2-3
clone size: once
V gene: TRBV5-1
D gene: TRBD1
CDR3 DNA: TGCGCCAGCAGCTTCGACAGGGGGGGAGCAGATACGCAGTATTTT
CDR3 protein: CASSFDRGGADTQYF

J gene: TRBJ1-5
clone size: .
V gene: TRBV28
D gene: .
CDR3 DNA: TGTGCCAGCAACCAACAGCGGCGCTTGAAGGCTCAGCCCCAGCATTTT
CDR3 protein: CASNQQRRLKAQPQHF

J gene: TRBJ1-1
clone size: .
V gene: TRBV6-1
D gene: .
CDR3 DNA: TGTGCCAGCAGTGACGATGGACAGACTGAAGCTTTCTTT
CDR3 protein: CASSDDGQTEAFF

J gene: TRBJ2-7
clone size: .
V gene: TRBV29-1
D gene: TRBD1
CDR3 DNA: TGCAGCGTTGAGTCCTTACAGGGGGCCTGCGAGCAGTACTTC
CDR3 protein: CSVESLQGACEQYF

J gene: TRBJ2-3
clone size: .
V gene: TRBV7-2
D gene: .
CDR3 DNA: TGTGCCAGCAGCTTTGATGTCGGCGGGGATTACACAGATACGCAGTATTTT
CDR3 protein: CASSFDVGGDYTDTQYF

J gene: TRBJ1-1
clone size: .
V gene: TRBV14
D gene: .
CDR3 DNA: TGTGCCAGCAGCCACCCCCTGGGGGAAGGGATGGCTGAAGCTTTCTTT
CDR3 protein: CASSHPLGEGMAEAFF

J gene: TRBJ2-7
clone size: .
V gene: TRBV7-2
D gene: .
CDR3 DNA: TGTGCCAGCAGCTTACTTACTCTCGAGCAGTACTTC
CDR3 protein: CASSLLTLEQYF

J gene: TRBJ2-1
clone size: .
V gene: TRBV9
D gene: TRBD2
CDR3 DNA: TGTGCCAGCAGCTTATCACTAGCGGGAAATGAGCAGTTCTTC
CDR3 protein: CASSLSLAGNEQFF

J gene: TRBJ1-3
clone size: once
V gene: TRBV2
D gene: .
CDR3 DNA: TGTGCCAGATCAGGTGTCATCTCTGGAAACACCATATATTTT
CDR3 protein: CARSGVISGNTIYF

J gene: TRBJ1-3
clone size: .
V gene: TRBV9
D gene: .
CDR3 DNA: TGTGCCAGCAGCGTAGATACGGCTATCTCTGGAAACACCATATATTTT
CDR3 protein: CASSVDTAISGNTIYF

J gene: TRBJ2-3
clone size: .
V gene: TRBV2
D gene: TRBD2
CDR3 DNA: TGTGCCAGCAGTGGGGGGAGGGGAGCCACTTGGGTAGGCACAGATACGCAGTATTTT
CDR3 protein: CASSGGRGATWVGTDTQYF

J gene: TRBJ2-7
clone size: .
V gene: TRBV4-1
D gene: TRBD1
CDR3 DNA: TGCGCCAGCAGCCATCCGGGACAGGGCTACGAGCAGTACTTC
CDR3 protein: CASSHPGQGYEQYF

J gene: TRBJ2-7
clone size: .
V gene: TRBV4-3
D gene: TRBD1
CDR3 DNA: TGCGCCAGCAGCCATGAGAGGACAGGGACGTTCGAGCAGTACTTC
CDR3 protein: CASSHERTGTFEQYF

J gene: TRBJ2-7
clone size: .
V gene: TRBV7-8
D gene: .
CDR3 DNA: TGTGCCAGCAGCTTCGACACTACCTACGAGCAGTACTTC
CDR3 protein: CASSFDTTYEQYF

J gene: TRBJ2-2
clone size: .
V gene: TRBV9
D gene: .
CDR3 DNA: TGTGCCAGCAGCGTATCAGACACCGGGGAGCTGTTTTTT
CDR3 protein: CASSVSDTGELFF

J gene: TRBJ1-1
clone size: .
V gene: TRBV15
D gene: .
CDR3 DNA: TGTGCCACCAGCCATGAGAGTGGGAGGACTGAAGCTTTCTTT
CDR3 protein: CATSHESGRTEAFF

J gene: TRBJ1-1
clone size: .
V gene: TRBV6-5
D gene: .
CDR3 DNA: TGTGCCAGCAGCCCGGGGGGAGGGCACACTGAAGCTTTCTTT
CDR3 protein: CASSPGGGHTEAFF

J gene: TRBJ2-1
clone size: .
V gene: TRBV7-2
D gene: .
CDR3 DNA: TGTGCCAGCAGCCCTATCGGACTCTACAATGAGCAGTTCTTC
CDR3 protein: CASSPIGLYNEQFF

J gene: TRBJ2-1
clone size: .
V gene: TRBV28
D gene: TRBD2
CDR3 DNA: TGTGCCAGCAGTTTACGGGGGGAGGGCCTAGATGAGCAGTTCTTC
CDR3 protein: CASSLRGEGLDEQFF

J gene: TRBJ2-7
clone size: .
V gene: TRBV15
D gene: TRBD2
CDR3 DNA: TGTGCCACCAGCAGAGGAGCGGGGGCCGGGGAGCAGTACTTC
CDR3 protein: CATSRGAGAGEQYF

J gene: TRBJ1-1
clone size: .
V gene: TRBV7-6
D gene: TRBD1
CDR3 DNA: TGTGCCAGCAGCTTAGACAACAGGGGGAACACTGAAGCTTTCTTT
CDR3 protein: CASSLDNRGNTEAFF

J gene: TRBJ2-7
clone size: .
V gene: TRBV29-1
D gene: TRBD1
CDR3 DNA: TGCAGCGTTGAAGGGATGACAGGGAGCTCCTACGAGCAGTACTTC
CDR3 protein: CSVEGMTGSSYEQYF

J gene: TRBJ2-7
clone size: once
V gene: TRBV7-9
D gene: .
CDR3 DNA: TGTGCCAGCAGCACCGCCTGGGACGAGCAGTACTTC
CDR3 protein: CASSTAWDEQYF

J gene: TRBJ2-1
clone size: .
V gene: TRBV13
D gene: TRBD2
CDR3 DNA: TGTGCCAGCAGACTAGCGGGAGTCGATGAGCAGTTCTTC
CDR3 protein: CASRLAGVDEQFF

J gene: TRBJ2-5
clone size: .
V gene: TRBV7-9
D gene: .
CDR3 DNA: TGTGCCAGCGCCCCCGGCGAGACCCAGTACTTC
CDR3 protein: CASAPGETQYF

J gene: TRBJ2-3
clone size: .
V gene: TRBV6-6
D gene: .
CDR3 DNA: TGTGCCAGCAACCGGGGAGGCCCTCCCGTCGATACGCAGTATTTT
CDR3 protein: CASNRGGPPVDTQYF

J gene: TRBJ2-3
clone size: .
V gene: TRBV13
D gene: .
CDR3 DNA: TGTGCCAGCAGCTTAGGCGTGGCAGCCACAGATACGCAGTATTTT
CDR3 protein: CASSLGVAATDTQYF

J gene: TRBJ2-3
clone size: .
V gene: TRBV6-1
D gene: TRBD1
CDR3 DNA: TGTGCCAGCAGTGAACGCGACAGGGGGCGTACAGATACGCAGTATTTT
CDR3 protein: CASSERDRGRTDTQYF

J gene: TRBJ2-3
clone size: .
V gene: TRBV13
D gene: TRBD2
CDR3 DNA: TGTGCCAGCAGCCAAGGGACTAGCGGGCTCACAGATACGCAGTATTTT
CDR3 protein: CASSQGTSGLTDTQYF

J gene: TRBJ2-7
clone size: .
V gene: TRBV4-1
D gene: .
CDR3 DNA: TGCGCCAGCAGCCAAGATTCCGGAGGCGAGCAGTACTTC
CDR3 protein: CASSQDSGGEQYF

J gene: TRBJ2-7
clone size: .
V gene: TRBV6-5
D gene: .
CDR3 DNA: TGTGCCAGCAGTTACACTCCGGGACAAACCTACGAGCAGTACTTC
CDR3 protein: CASSYTPGQTYEQYF

J gene: TRBJ2-3
clone size: once
V gene: TRBV7-9
D gene: TRBD2
CDR3 DNA: TGTGCCAGCAGCTTAGCCCTCAGGACTAGCGAGAGCACAGATACGCAGTATTTT
CDR3 protein: CASSLALRTSESTDTQYF

J gene: TRBJ1-2
clone size: once
V gene: TRBV28
D gene: .
CDR3 DNA: TGTGCCAGCAGCCGGGGAGGACTGGGCTCTGGCTACACCTTC
CDR3 protein: CASSRGGLGSGYTF

J gene: TRBJ2-3
clone size: .
V gene: TRBV5-1
D gene: TRBD2
CDR3 DNA: TGCGCCAGCAGGGGGACTAGCGGACACACAGATACGCAGTATTTT
CDR3 protein: CASRGTSGHTDTQYF

J gene: TRBJ2-3
clone size: .
V gene: TRBV29-1
D gene: TRBD2
CDR3 DNA: TGCAGCGTTTCCGGACTAGCGCAAGATACGCAGTATTTT
CDR3 protein: CSVSGLAQDTQYF

J gene: TRBJ2-7
clone size: .
V gene: TRBV27
D gene: TRBD2
CDR3 DNA: TGTGCCAGCAGTTTATTACTAGCGGGAGGGCCGGACTACGAGCAGTACTTC
CDR3 protein: CASSLLLAGGPDYEQYF

J gene: TRBJ2-7
clone size: once
V gene: TRBV29-1
D gene: .
CDR3 DNA: TGCAGCGTTGTAGGACAGACCGGCTACGAGCAGTACTTC
CDR3 protein: CSVVGQTGYEQYF

J gene: TRBJ2-2
clone size: .
V gene: TRBV7-2
D gene: TRBD2
CDR3 DNA: TGTGCCAGCAGCTTACGGGCTAGCGGGAGTAGCACCGGGGAGCTGTTTTTT
CDR3 protein: CASSLRASGSSTGELFF

J gene: TRBJ2-3
clone size: .
V gene: TRBV27
D gene: .
CDR3 DNA: TGTGCCAGCAGTCCACGTATGGCCCACACAGATACGCAGTATTTT
CDR3 protein: CASSPRMAHTDTQYF

J gene: TRBJ2-5
clone size: .
V gene: TRBV6-1
D gene: .
CDR3 DNA: TGTGCCAGCAGATTGGGGGATTTCGGGGGAGAGACCCAGTACTTC
CDR3 protein: CASRLGDFGGETQYF

J gene: TRBJ1-2
clone size: .
V gene: TRBV7-9
D gene: .
CDR3 DNA: TGTGCCAGCAGTCGCCCTCTAGCTAACTATGGCTACACCTTC
CDR3 protein: CASSRPLANYGYTF

J gene: TRBJ2-7
clone size: .
V gene: TRBV7-2
D gene: TRBD2
CDR3 DNA: TGTGCCAGCAGCATGGATAGCGGGAGTTTCTACGAGCAGTACTTC
CDR3 protein: CASSMDSGSFYEQYF

J gene: TRBJ2-7
clone size: once
V gene: TRBV28
D gene: .
CDR3 DNA: TGTGCCAGCAGCTCTCCGGAAGCGGGCCGCTCCTACGAGCAGTACTTC
CDR3 protein: CASSSPEAGRSYEQYF